This T cell receptor beta chain was sequenced for a study of T-cell memory formation after mild COVID-19. 5'RACE with constant-segment primers yielded barcoded, UMI-tagged TCR alpha and TCR beta cDNA libraries. Using its own MiXCR run on the 5' RACE reads, TCRdb lists one record per CDR3 protein. The sample lists 550,000 to 700,000 distinct CDR3 sequences, about 18% occurring once. This clonotype was seen more than once but under ten times. The antigen remains unidentified. Study findings and constraints: Pre-infection memory carried some responding clones, suggesting that cross-reactive memory joined. For contracting clones, CD4+ ones sat mainly in CM and EM, CD8+ in EMRA.

This TCR came from an adult woman who had mild COVID-19 (a few samples of this study predate the infection). Cell type and time point are not known. Sequencing input: PBMCs or a T cell subset sorted from them (not recorded which).

This chain's CDR3 is CASSPGSQTGDVRDTF. The DNA of the CDR3 is TGTGCCAGCAGTCCCGGGAGCCAAACAGGGGACGTTCGGGACACCTTC. The chain couples TRBV6-1 to TRBJ1-2; 7 bases line up with TRBD1. Germline V gene lookup returns CDR1 MNHNS and CDR2 SASEGT. V lost 5 bases to trimming and J lost 12 bases; unmatched junction nucleotides: 21. There are 16 residues in the CDR3.